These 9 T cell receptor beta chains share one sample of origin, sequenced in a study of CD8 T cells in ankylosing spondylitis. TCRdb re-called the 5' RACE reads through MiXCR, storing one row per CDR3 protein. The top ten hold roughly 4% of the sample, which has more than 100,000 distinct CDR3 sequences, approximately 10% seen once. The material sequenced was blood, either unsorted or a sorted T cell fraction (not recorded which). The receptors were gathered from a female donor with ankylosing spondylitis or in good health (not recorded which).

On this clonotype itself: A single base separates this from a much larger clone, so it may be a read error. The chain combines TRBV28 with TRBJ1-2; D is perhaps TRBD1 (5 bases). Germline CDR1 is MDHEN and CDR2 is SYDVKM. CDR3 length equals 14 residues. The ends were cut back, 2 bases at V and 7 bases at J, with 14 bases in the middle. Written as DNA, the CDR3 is TGTGCCAGCAGTTTAAATAGACAGCTGGGTGGCTACACCTTC. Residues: CASSLNRQLGGYTF.

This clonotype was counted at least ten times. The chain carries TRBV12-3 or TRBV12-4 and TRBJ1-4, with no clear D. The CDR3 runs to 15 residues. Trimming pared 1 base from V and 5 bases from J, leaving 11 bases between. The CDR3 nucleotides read TGTGCCAGCAGTTTAGGATCCGGACCCAATGAAAAACTGTTTTTT. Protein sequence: CASSLGSGPNEKLFF.

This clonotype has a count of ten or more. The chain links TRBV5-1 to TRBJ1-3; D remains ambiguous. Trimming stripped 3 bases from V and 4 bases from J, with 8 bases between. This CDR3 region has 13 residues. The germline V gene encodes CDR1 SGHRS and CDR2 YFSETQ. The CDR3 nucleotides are TGCGCCAGCAGCTGGCACGCGGGAAACACCATATATTTT. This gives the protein CASSWHAGNTIYF.

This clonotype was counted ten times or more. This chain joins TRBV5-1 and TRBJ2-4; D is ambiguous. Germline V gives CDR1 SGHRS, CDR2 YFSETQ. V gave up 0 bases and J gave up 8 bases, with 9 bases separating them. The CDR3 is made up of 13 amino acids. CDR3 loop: CASSLDASYIQYF. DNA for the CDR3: TGCGCCAGCAGCTTGGACGCGAGCTACATTCAGTACTTC.

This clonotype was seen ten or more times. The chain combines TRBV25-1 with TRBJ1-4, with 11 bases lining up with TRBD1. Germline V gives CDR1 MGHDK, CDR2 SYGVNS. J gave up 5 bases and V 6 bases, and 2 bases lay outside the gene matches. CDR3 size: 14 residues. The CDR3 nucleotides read TGTGCCAGCAGAGGGGACAGGGGGAATGAAAAACTGTTTTTT. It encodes CASRGDRGNEKLFF.

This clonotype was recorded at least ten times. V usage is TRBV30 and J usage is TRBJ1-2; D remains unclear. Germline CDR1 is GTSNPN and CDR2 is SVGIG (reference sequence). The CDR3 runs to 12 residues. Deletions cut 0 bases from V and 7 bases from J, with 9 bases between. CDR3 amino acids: CAWSVRQSGYTF. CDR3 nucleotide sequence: TGTGCCTGGAGTGTACGGCAGAGTGGCTACACCTTC. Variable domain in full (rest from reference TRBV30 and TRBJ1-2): SQTIHQWPATLVQPVGSPLSLECTVEGTSNPNLYWYRQAAGRGLQLLFYSVGIGQISSEVPQNLSASRPQDRQFILSSKKLLLSDSGFYLCAWSVRQSGYTFGSGTRLTVV.

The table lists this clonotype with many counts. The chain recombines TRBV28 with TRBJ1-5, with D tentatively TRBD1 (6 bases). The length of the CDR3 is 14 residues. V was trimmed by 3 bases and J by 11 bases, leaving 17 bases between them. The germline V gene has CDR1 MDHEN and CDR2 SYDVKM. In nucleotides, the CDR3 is TGTGCCAGCAGTTTCTCAGGGGCCCTTTCAGCCCAGCATTTT. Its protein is CASSFSGALSAQHF.

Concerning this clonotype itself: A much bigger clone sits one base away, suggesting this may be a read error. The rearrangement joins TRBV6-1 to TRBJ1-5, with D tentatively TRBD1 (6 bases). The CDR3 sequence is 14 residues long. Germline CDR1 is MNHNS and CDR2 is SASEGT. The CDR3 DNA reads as TGTACCAGCGTCGGGGGGGGCTCGTATCAGCCCCAGCATTTT. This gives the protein CTSVGGGSYQPQHF.

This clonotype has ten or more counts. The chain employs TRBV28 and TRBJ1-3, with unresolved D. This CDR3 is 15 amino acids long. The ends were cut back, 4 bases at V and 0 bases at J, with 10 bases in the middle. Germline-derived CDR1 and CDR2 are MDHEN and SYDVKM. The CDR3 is CASSSFRYSGNTIYF. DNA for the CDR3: TGTGCCAGCAGTTCCTTTAGGTACTCTGGAAACACCATATATTTT.